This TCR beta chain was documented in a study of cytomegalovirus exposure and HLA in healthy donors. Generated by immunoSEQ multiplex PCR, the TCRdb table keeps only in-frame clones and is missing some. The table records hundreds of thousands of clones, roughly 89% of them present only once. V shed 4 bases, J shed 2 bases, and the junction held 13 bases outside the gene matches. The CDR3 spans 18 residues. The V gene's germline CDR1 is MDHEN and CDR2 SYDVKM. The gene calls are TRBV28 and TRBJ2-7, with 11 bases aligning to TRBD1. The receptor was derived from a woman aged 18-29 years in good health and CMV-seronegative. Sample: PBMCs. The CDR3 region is CASSSPRDRGILAYEQYF. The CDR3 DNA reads TGTGCCAGCAGTTCCCCCCGGGACAGGGGGATCCTGGCCTACGAGCAGTACTTC.